Listed here are 14 T cell receptor beta chains from one sample, sequenced in a study of blood T cell repertoires in COVID-19. This table comes from immunoSEQ multiplex PCR, and its TCRdb copy is limited to in-frame clones, with some not included. The sample consists of roughly 200,000 clones, about 84% of them appearing once. Specimen: peripheral blood. The receptors come from a person aged 70 to 85 with COVID-19, enrolled during active disease.

The CDR3 reads CASSDSGTDTQYF. Written as DNA, the CDR3 is TGCGCCAGCAGTGATTCGGGCACAGATACGCAGTATTTT. The J gene is TRBJ2-3, the V gene TRBV10-1; D gene uncertain. CDR3 length: 13 residues. Germline V gene sequence: CDR1 WNHNN, CDR2 SYGVQD (reference sequence). V lost 3 bases and J lost 1, with 5 bases in between.

The gene calls are TRBV19 and TRBJ2-6, with D possibly TRBD2 on 6 matching bases. Germline V lookup: CDR1 LNHDA, CDR2 SQIVND (reference sequence). The CDR3 consists of 14 residues. The ends were cut back, 3 bases at V and 13 bases at J, with 16 bases in the middle. The CDR3 reads CASSISGGFSVLTF. In nucleotides, the CDR3 is TGTGCCAGTAGTATCTCAGGAGGGTTTTCGGTCCTGACTTTC.

The chain combines TRBV5-4 with TRBJ2-7; TRBD1 aligns across 9 bases. The V segment lost 3 bases and the J segment 3 bases; nucleotides outside the gene matches: 7. The length of the CDR3 is 15 residues. CDR1 SGHNT and CDR2 YYREEE come from the germline V gene (reference sequence). The CDR3 DNA sequence: TGTGCCAGCAGCTACATGACAGGGGGGCACTACGAGCAGTACTTC. Its translation is CASSYMTGGHYEQYF.

The DNA for the CDR3 is TGTGCCAGCAGCTTATTAGCGGGAGAGGGCGAGCAGTACTTC. It specifies CASSLLAGEGEQYF. The chain carries TRBV7-8 and TRBJ2-7; 9 positions agree with TRBD2. Germline V CDR1 and CDR2: SGHVS, FQNEAQ. Trimming at V came to 2 bases and at J to 6 bases, leaving 5 bases not matched to a gene. The CDR3 totals 14 residues.

This chain joins TRBV27 and TRBJ2-1; 7 bases align to TRBD1. This CDR3 region has 18 residues. The germline V gene encodes CDR1 MNHEY and CDR2 SMNVEV (reference sequence). The J segment lost 4 bases and the V segment lost 4 bases, leaving 16 bases of the junction unmatched. CDR3 sequence: CASSSKPRDRDLYNEQFF. The CDR3, as DNA: TGTGCCAGCAGTTCGAAACCTCGGGACAGAGACCTTTACAATGAGCAGTTCTTC.

This clone has more than one count but fewer than ten. The chain has TRBV6-2 or TRBV6-3 and TRBJ1-2; a weak D match, TRBD1 (5 bases). Trimming removed 5 bases at V and 2 bases at J, with 15 bases between. CDR3 length: 15 residues. The V gene's germline CDR1 is MNHEY and CDR2 SVGEGT. The CDR3 DNA is TGTGCCAGCAGTCCAGGGAGCGGGACCAACTATGGCTACACCTTC. This gives the protein CASSPGSGTNYGYTF.

The genes are TRBV9 and TRBJ2-2; maybe TRBD1 (6 bases). Germline V CDR1 and CDR2: SGDLS, YYNGEE. CDR3 size: 15 residues. V was shortened by 5 bases and J by 0 bases, with 11 bases between the two germline ends. The chain's CDR3 is CASSMGAANTGELFF. The CDR3 region has the DNA TGTGCCAGCAGTATGGGGGCGGCGAACACCGGGGAGCTGTTTTTT.

This clone was seen just once. The chain joins TRBV5-1 to TRBJ2-7; 8 nucleotides match TRBD1. After removal of 4 bases from V and 5 bases from J, the junction contained 11 bases not matched to a gene. Germline-derived CDR1 and CDR2 are SGHRS and YFSETQ. This CDR3 comprises 15 residues. The CDR3 here is CASSHGQGTSHEQYF. CDR3 DNA sequence: TGCGCCAGCAGCCATGGACAGGGTACTTCCCACGAGCAGTACTTC.

The chain has TRBV6-2 or TRBV6-3 and TRBJ2-5; D unresolved. Between the trimmed V and J ends, which lost 2 bases and 5 bases, there was a span of 3 bases. The CDR3 totals 11 residues. Germline V CDR1 and CDR2: MNHEY, SVGEGT. CDR3 region: CASSYLETQYF. CDR3 coding DNA: TGTGCCAGCAGTTACCTTGAGACCCAGTACTTC.

This clone has only one observation. The chain has TRBV14 and TRBJ2-3; maybe TRBD1 (5 bases). Trimming pared 4 bases from V and 2 bases from J, leaving 10 bases between. The germline CDR1 and CDR2 sequences are SGHDN and FVKESK. The CDR3 is 14 residues long. CDR3 region: CASSPGFSTDTQYF. The CDR3 region has the DNA TGTGCCAGCAGCCCAGGGTTTTCCACAGATACGCAGTATTTT.

V and J are TRBV6-6 and TRBJ2-7; D is uncertain. V was trimmed by 5 bases and J by 7 bases, leaving 12 bases between them. Germline lookup yields CDR1 MNHNY and CDR2 SVGAGI (reference sequence). The CDR3 is made up of 12 amino acids. CDR3 sequence: CASSPPGWEQYF. CDR3 DNA: TGTGCCAGCAGTCCCCCCGGGTGGGAGCAGTACTTC.

V gene TRBV28 combines with J gene TRBJ1-5; TRBD1 aligns across 9 bases. Unmatched junction bases numbered 12, after V lost 2 bases and J lost 16 bases. CDR1 MDHEN and CDR2 SYDVKM come from the germline V gene. This CDR3 has 14 residues. The CDR3 nucleotides read TGTGCCAGCAGTTTAAGACAGGGGGGGAGTGAGGGACATTTT. Protein: CASSLRQGGSEGHF.

This chain uses TRBV7-9 with TRBJ2-5; D ambiguous. Germline CDR1 reads SEHNR; CDR2 reads FQNEAQ (reference sequence). This CDR3 comprises 17 residues. The ends were cut back, 5 bases at V and 4 bases at J, with 23 bases in the middle. CDR3 nucleotides: TGTGCCAGCAGCAATAGCCGCCCGGGTCTCCAGACAGAGACCCAGTACTTC. Translated: CASSNSRPGLQTETQYF.

CDR3 DNA sequence: TGTGCCAGCAGCTCTGATCCCCAGGTTAGCGACCAAGAGACCCAGTACTTC. Protein sequence: CASSSDPQVSDQETQYF. The rearrangement joins TRBV9 to TRBJ2-5; the D gene is possibly TRBD2 (5 bases). The CDR3 spans 17 residues. Trimming pared 4 bases from V and 0 bases from J, leaving 19 bases between. CDR1 and CDR2 from the germline V gene are SGDLS and YYNGEE.